Described below is a single T cell receptor (beta chain) sequence and its context. The repertoire was sequenced with immunoSEQ multiplex PCR; TCRdb's copy has only in-frame clones and lacks some. This table holds about 87,000 clones, roughly 91% found once. Germline loops: CDR1 LNHDA, CDR2 SQIVND (reference sequence). With 2 bases removed from V and 13 bases from J, the gap between germline ends came to 24 bases. This CDR3 region has 17 residues. The data derive from a study of blood T cell repertoires in COVID-19. V usage is TRBV19 and J usage is TRBJ1-6, with D perhaps TRBD1 (6 bases). The sequenced sample was peripheral blood. This clonotype was obtained from a man aged 18 to 30 with COVID-19, enrolled during active disease. The CDR3 region is CASSISLGGSPRSPLHF. CDR3 bases: TGTGCCAGTAGTATAAGTCTTGGGGGCTCTCCAAGATCCCCCCTCCACTTT.